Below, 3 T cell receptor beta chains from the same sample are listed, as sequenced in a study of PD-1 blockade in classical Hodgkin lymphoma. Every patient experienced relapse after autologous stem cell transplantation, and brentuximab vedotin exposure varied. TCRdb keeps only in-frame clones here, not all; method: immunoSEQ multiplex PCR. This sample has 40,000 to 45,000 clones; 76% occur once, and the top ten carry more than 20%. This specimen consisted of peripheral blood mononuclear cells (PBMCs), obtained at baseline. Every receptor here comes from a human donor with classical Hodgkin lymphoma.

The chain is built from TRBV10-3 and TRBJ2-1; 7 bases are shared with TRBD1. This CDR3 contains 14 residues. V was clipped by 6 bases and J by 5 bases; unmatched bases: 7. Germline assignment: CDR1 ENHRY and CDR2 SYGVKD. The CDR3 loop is CAIRHGTENNEQFF. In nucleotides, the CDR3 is TGTGCCATCAGGCACGGGACAGAGAACAATGAGCAGTTCTTC.

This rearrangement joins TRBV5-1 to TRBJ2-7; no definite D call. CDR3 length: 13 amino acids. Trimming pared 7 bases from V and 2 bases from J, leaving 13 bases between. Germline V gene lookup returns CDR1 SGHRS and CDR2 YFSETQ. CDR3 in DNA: TGCGCCAGCTCGCTTACACTCGCCTACGAGCAGTACTTC. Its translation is CASSLTLAYEQYF.

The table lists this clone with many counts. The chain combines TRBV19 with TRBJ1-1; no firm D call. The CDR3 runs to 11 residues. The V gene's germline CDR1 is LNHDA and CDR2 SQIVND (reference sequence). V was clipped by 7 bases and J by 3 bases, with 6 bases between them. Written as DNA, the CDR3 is TGTGCCAGTATCTGGGACACTGAAGCTTTCTTT. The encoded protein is CASIWDTEAFF.